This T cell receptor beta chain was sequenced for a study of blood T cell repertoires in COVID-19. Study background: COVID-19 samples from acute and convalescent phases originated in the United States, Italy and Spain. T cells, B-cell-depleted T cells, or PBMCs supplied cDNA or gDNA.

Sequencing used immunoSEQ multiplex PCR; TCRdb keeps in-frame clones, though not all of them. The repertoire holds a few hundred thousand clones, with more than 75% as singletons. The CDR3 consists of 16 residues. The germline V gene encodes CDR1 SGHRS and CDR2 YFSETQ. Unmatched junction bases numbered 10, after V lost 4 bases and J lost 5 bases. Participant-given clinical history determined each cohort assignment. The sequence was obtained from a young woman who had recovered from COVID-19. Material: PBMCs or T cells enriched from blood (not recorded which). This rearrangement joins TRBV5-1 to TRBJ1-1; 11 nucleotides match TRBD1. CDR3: CASSPGQGARGTEAFF. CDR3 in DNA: TGCGCCAGCAGCCCCGGACAGGGGGCAAGGGGGACTGAAGCTTTCTTT. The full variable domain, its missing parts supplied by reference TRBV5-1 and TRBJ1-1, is KAGVTQTPRYLIKTRGQQVTLSCSPISGHRSVSWYQQTPGQGLQFLFEYFSETQRNKGNFPGRFSGRQFSNSRSEMNVSTLELGDSALYLCASSPGQGARGTEAFFGQGTRLTVV.